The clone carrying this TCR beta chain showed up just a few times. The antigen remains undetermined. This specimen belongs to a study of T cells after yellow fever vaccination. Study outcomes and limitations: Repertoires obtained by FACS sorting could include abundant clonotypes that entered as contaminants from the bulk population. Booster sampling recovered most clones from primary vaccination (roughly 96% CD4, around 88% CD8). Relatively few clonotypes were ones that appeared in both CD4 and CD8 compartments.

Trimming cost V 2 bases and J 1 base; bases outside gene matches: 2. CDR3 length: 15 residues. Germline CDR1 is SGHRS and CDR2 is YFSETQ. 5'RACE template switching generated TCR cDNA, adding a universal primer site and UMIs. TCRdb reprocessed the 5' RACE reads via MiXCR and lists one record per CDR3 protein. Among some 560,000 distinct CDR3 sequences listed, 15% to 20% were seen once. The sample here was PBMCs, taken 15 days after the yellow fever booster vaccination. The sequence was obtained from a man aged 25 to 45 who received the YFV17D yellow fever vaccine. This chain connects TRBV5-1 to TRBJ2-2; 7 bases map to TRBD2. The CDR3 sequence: CASSFGGRNTGELFF. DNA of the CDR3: TGCGCCAGCAGCTTTGGCGGGAGGAACACCGGGGAGCTGTTTTTT.